The source of this T cell receptor (beta chain) is a study of T cell responses to AZD1222 COVID-19 vaccine. Data came from immunoSEQ multiplex PCR; TCRdb stores just in-frame clones and leaves some out. The profile shows about 170,000 clones, roughly nine tenths of them singletons. Whole-study results and caveats: It was only a handful of AZD1222 recipients who were seropositive at baseline. Donors were mostly white British, more females; clonal diversity possibly underestimated. Spike was spanned by vaccine-associated CD4 TCRs, with dominance at 160-218 and 743-854. There were repertoire samples only from the period after the peak T cell response.

In this sample, this clone turned up once. What it binds is unknown. The clonotype originates from an adult who received the AZD1222 COVID-19 vaccine. The source was peripheral blood, collected 28 days after the second AZD1222 dose.

CDR3 nucleotides: TGTGCCAGCCGTACCAGGCCGACAAACTCTGGAAACACCATATATTTT. Translating it yields CASRTRPTNSGNTIYF. The V gene is TRBV27, the J gene TRBJ1-3; D remains ambiguous. The V and J ends lost 8 bases and 0 bases respectively, with 17 bases between them. The CDR3 spans 16 residues. Germline assignment: CDR1 MNHEY and CDR2 SMNVEV (reference sequence).